The entry below gives a single T cell receptor (beta chain) sequence along with its context. CDR1 SGHTA and CDR2 FQGNSA come from the germline V gene. V lost 5 bases, J lost 2 bases, and 5 bases lay in between. The CDR3 length is 12 residues. This record belongs to a study of response to subunit inactivated influenza vaccine. TCRdb reprocessed the RT-PCR reads via MiXCR and lists one record per CDR3 protein. The sample carries hundreds of thousands of distinct CDR3 sequences, about 15% recorded once. The gene calls are TRBV7-2 and TRBJ2-3; D is unclear. The clonotype originates from a man over 45 who received an inactivated influenza vaccine. The sequencing here drew on PBMCs from blood, taken about 14 days before vaccination. The CDR3 DNA is TGTGCCAGCAGCATCTACACAGATACGCAGTATTTT. Translating gives CASSIYTDTQYF.